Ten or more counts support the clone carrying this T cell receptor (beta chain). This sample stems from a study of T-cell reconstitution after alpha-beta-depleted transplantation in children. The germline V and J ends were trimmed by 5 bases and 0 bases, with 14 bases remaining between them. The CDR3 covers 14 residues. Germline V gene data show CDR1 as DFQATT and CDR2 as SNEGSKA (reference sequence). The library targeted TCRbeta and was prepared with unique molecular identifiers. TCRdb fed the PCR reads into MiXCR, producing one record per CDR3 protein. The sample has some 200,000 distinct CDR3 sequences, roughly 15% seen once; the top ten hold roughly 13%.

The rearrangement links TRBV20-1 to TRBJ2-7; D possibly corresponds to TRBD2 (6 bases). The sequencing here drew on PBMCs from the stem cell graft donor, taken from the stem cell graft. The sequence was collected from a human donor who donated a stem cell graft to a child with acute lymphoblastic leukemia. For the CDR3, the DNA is TGCAGTGCTCTCCCGGGCGGGAACTCCTACGAGCAGTACTTC. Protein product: CSALPGGNSYEQYF.